The present TCR beta chain was sequenced within a study of OX40 agonist ivuxolimab in advanced cancers. Study-level information: A history of anti-PD-1, anti-PD-L1 or anti-CTLA-4 therapy was acceptable, and over 35% had some.

Germline values: CDR1 LGHNA, CDR2 YSLEER. Trimming stripped 5 bases from V and 6 bases from J, with 12 bases between. CDR3 length: 13 amino acids. Findings of the study overall: CD4+ and CD8+ blood T cells expanded clonally by week 6 at 0.1 to 3.0 mg/kg. Relative to CD4+ cells, CD8+ T cells on average had more expanded clones.

Method: immunoSEQ multiplex PCR; TCRdb's copy keeps in-frame clones and lacks some. The repertoire includes over 60,000 clones, around 89% of them detected once, and around 0.4% sits in the top ten. With regard to this clone: Its antigen remains unidentified.

The rearrangement links TRBV4-3 to TRBJ2-3; no clear D gene. This clonotype originated in an adult with an advanced solid tumor such as melanoma, head and neck, liver or kidney cancer. The sequences come from CD4+ or CD8+ T cells sorted from blood, collected in a trial of the OX40 agonist ivuxolimab. The chain's CDR3 is CASSRAVADTQYF. CDR3 in DNA: TGCGCCAGCAGCAGGGCTGTTGCGGATACGCAGTATTTT.